This T cell receptor (beta chain) was documented in a study of blood T cell repertoires in COVID-19 (dated by TCRdb to about 2020). At the level of the whole study: Collaborator samples came from the United States, Italy and Spain and covered acute and convalescent phases of COVID-19. The material from the prospective study consisted of cDNA or gDNA derived from T cells, B-cell-depleted T cells, or PBMCs. Subjects who had been exposed to COVID-19, were actively infected with it, or had recovered from it provided the deeply sampled blood TCRbeta repertoires that made up the dataset. A freely available public database, intended as a resource for researchers studying the immune response to SARS-CoV-2, is where the repertoires were released. Samples came from the ongoing ImmuneRACE study (first 160 participants) plus 1,254 subjects from 6 global collaborators. The sample metadata nearly always contained a de-identified subject ID, COVID-19 status, age in years and sex. Where HLA class I and class II types were available, the types were taken from metadata supplied by the sample provider, not from assay-based typing. Broader findings and caveats from the paper: Clinical and demographic metadata were provided uncurated, with the amount varying by source and participant.

Each collaborating institution followed its own protocols to collect whole blood in K2EDTA tubes. For TCRbeta analysis, collaborator samples were shipped as frozen whole blood, as isolated PBMCs, or as DNA extracted from either sample type. TCRbeta CDR3 regions were amplified from genomic DNA using the immunoSEQ Assay, a bias-controlled multiplex PCR. As for the original processing: The number of nucleated cells in each sample was estimated from the amplification of reference gene primers within the assay. To quantify the absolute abundance of each unique TCRbeta CDR3 rearrangement, sequence reads were collapsed and filtered. For each sample, productive Simpson clonality was calculated as the square root of Simpson's diversity index across productive rearrangements. As stored in TCRdb, this immuneACCESS dataset retains in-frame rearrangements with V and J assigned. A fraction of the clones does not appear; measured against another copy, unresolved V genes explain less than half of the discrepancy, and the remainder lacks a known reason. V and J calls and clone size are as listed in that table; D and trimming were resolved from the DNA. Present in this sample are roughly 110,000 clones, roughly 90% of which were seen just once. The ten largest clones represent roughly 4.6% of the sample.

Of note for this clone: This clone's antigen is unknown. No base qualities exist here, and no much larger clone lies one base off it.

From V the trimming removes 6 bases and from J it removes 4 bases, while the gene matches leave 7 bases of the junction unaccounted for. Measured from the cysteine to the phenylalanine, the CDR3 is 14 residues long. Only the CDR3 DNA is retained, 42 bases long and in frame from the first base. Per the germline V gene, MDHEN is the CDR1 and SYDVKM is the CDR2. The sample comprised peripheral blood. This TCR derives from a middle-aged man with active or convalescent COVID-19. This sequence uses TRBV28 and TRBJ1-2; a stretch of 8 junction bases matches TRBD1. The DNA is as follows: TGTGCCAGCAGGAGAACAGGGGGAGGCTATGGCTACACCTTC. Its protein reads: CASRRTGGGYGYTF.